The 10 T cell receptor beta chains below come from one sample, sequenced in a study of T-cell memory formation after mild COVID-19. From the 5' RACE reads, TCRdb called clonotypes with MiXCR, one entry per CDR3 protein. The data contain hundreds of thousands of distinct CDR3 sequences, 15% of them singletons. The sequenced sample was PBMCs or a T cell subset sorted from them (not recorded which). The origin of the receptors is a man in his late teens or twenties who had mild COVID-19 (a few samples of this study predate the infection). Cell type and time point are not known.

The rearrangement uses TRBV4-2 and TRBJ2-5, with D unclear. Between the trimmed V and J ends, which lost 4 bases and 5 bases, there was a span of 14 bases. Germline assignment: CDR1 LGHNA and CDR2 YNFKEQ. The CDR3 is 14 amino acids. This CDR3 reads CASSRRSEMETQYF. The CDR3 region has the DNA TGTGCCAGCAGCCGCCGGTCGGAGATGGAGACCCAGTACTTC.

V usage is TRBV20-1 and J usage is TRBJ1-3; 10 positions agree with TRBD1. The ends lost 0 bases at V and 10 bases at J; junction bases unmatched: 6. This CDR3 is built from 14 residues. The germline V gene encodes CDR1 DFQATT and CDR2 SNEGSKA (reference sequence). CDR3 in DNA: TGCAGTGCTAGAGAGCCGGGACAGGGGTATACCATATATTTT. Translation gives CSAREPGQGYTIYF.

This clonotype was detected only a few times. The V and J genes are TRBV7-2 and TRBJ2-7, with D possibly matching TRBD1 (5 bases). The CDR3 spans 13 residues. Germline lookup yields CDR1 SGHTA and CDR2 FQGNSA. V gave up 7 bases and J gave up 2 bases, with 12 bases separating them. The CDR3 sequence: CASTFDRPYEQYF. The CDR3 region has the DNA TGTGCCAGCACCTTCGACAGACCCTACGAGCAGTACTTC. Filled out from reference TRBV7-2 and TRBJ2-7, the complete variable domain reads GAGVSQSPSNKVTEKGKDVELRCDPISGHTALYWYRQSLGQGLEFLIYFQGNSAPDKSGLPSDRFSAERTGGSVSTLTIQRTQQEDSAVYLCASTFDRPYEQYFGPGTRLTVT.

V and J are TRBV11-1 and TRBJ2-2; D gene ambiguous. With 3 bases removed from V and 0 bases from J, the gap between germline ends came to 8 bases. CDR1 and CDR2 from the germline V gene are SGHAT and FQDESV (reference sequence). The CDR3 contains 15 residues. This CDR3 is CASSFSLANTGELFF. The DNA of the CDR3 is TGTGCCAGCAGCTTCTCCCTAGCGAACACCGGGGAGCTGTTTTTT.

The V and J genes are TRBV21-1 and TRBJ2-6; whether TRBD2, the table's D call, matches the DNA was not checked. TRBV21-1 is a documented pseudogene. This CDR3 contains 19 residues. This chain's CDR3 is CATRLLTPDSLSGANVLTF. CDR3 bases: TGTGCCACCCGACTGCTTACACCGGACTCCCTCTCTGGGGCCAACGTCCTGACTTTC.

This clonotype was observed a handful of times. The J gene is TRBJ2-7, the V gene TRBV20-1, with D perhaps assigned TRBD1 or TRBD2 (5 bases each). The CDR3 is made up of 14 amino acids. CDR1 and CDR2 from the germline V gene are DFQATT and SNEGSKA (reference sequence). The V end lost 1 base, the J end lost 7 bases, and 17 bases lay between the germline ends. The CDR3 loop is CSARGGADLGEQYV. CDR3 sequence (DNA): TGCAGTGCTAGAGGAGGGGCTGACTTGGGGGAGCAGTACGTC.

The table lists this clonotype with many counts. V is TRBV5-1 and J is TRBJ2-5; D is unclear. The CDR3 totals 12 residues. CDR1 and CDR2 from the germline V gene are SGHRS and YFSETQ. Trimming took 1 base from V and 7 from J, leaving 8 bases between them. The CDR3 nucleotides are TGCGCCAGCAGCTTGCCGTCGAGGACCCAGTACTTC. The encoded protein is CASSLPSRTQYF.

There are many counts of this clonotype. The rearrangement uses TRBV20-1 and TRBJ1-4; no clear D gene. Germline lookup yields CDR1 DFQATT and CDR2 SNEGSKA (reference sequence). There are 11 residues in the CDR3. V was pared by 1 base and J by 8 bases, with 5 bases between. For the CDR3, the DNA is TGCAGTGCTAGAGGGTGGGAAAAACTGTTTTTT. Protein: CSARGWEKLFF.

This clonotype has just a few counts. The chain links TRBV15 to TRBJ2-5; 7 positions agree with TRBD2. Germline lookup yields CDR1 LNHNV and CDR2 YYDKDF (reference sequence). This CDR3 is 15 amino acids long. The trim removed 5 bases at V and 0 bases at J, leaving 6 bases unmatched. This chain's CDR3 is CATSLGRAYQETQYF. The CDR3 coding sequence is TGTGCCACCAGCTTGGGGAGGGCGTACCAAGAGACCCAGTACTTC.

Worth noting for this clonotype: A much larger clone lies one base from this, so it may be a read error. J is TRBJ2-7 and V is TRBV9, with D perhaps TRBD2 (6 bases). The length of the CDR3 is 16 residues. Germline assignment: CDR1 SGDLS and CDR2 YYNGEE. Trimming removed 5 bases at V and 0 bases at J, with 18 bases between. The CDR3 protein is CASRESSGASSYEQYF. The CDR3 DNA sequence: TGTGCCAGCAGAGAGAGTAGCGGTGCAAGCTCCTACGAGCAGTACTTC. The variable domain in full, with the rest retrieved from reference TRBV9 and TRBJ2-7, is DSGVTQTPKHLITATGQRVTLRCSPRSGDLSVYWYQQSLDQGLQFLIQYYNGEERAKGNILERFSAQQFPDLHSELNLSSLELGDSALYFCASRESSGASSYEQYFGPGTRLTVT.